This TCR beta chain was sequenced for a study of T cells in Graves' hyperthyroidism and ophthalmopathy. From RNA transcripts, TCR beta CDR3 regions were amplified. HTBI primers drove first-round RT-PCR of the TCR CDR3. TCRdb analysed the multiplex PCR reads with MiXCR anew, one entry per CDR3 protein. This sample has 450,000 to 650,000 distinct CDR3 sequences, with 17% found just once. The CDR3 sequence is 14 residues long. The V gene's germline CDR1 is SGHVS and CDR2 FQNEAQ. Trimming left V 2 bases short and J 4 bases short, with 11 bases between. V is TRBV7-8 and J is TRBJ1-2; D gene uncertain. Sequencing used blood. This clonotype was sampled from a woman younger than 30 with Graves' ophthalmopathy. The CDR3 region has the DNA TGTGCCAGCAGCTTAACGGGGAGGGTCTATGGCTACACCTTC. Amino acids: CASSLTGRVYGYTF.